This T cell receptor (beta chain) appears in the sequencing data of a study of graft-versus-host responses after intestinal transplantation. Measured with immunoSEQ multiplex PCR; TCRdb has only the in-frame clones, and not every one. The sample contains nearly 100,000 clones, 80% to 95% of which appear only once. The germline gives CDR1 SGHAT, CDR2 FQDESV (reference sequence). The trim removed 5 bases at V and 5 bases at J, leaving 3 bases unmatched. This CDR3 is 14 amino acids long. The sample in question was PBMCs, obtained just under 460 days after intestinal transplant. The TCR originated in a human patient who received an intestinal transplant, so some T cells may come from the graft donor. The chain uses TRBV11-1 and TRBJ2-2, with 9 bases lining up with TRBD1. The DNA for the CDR3 is TGTGCCAGCAGCGCACAGGGGGCAACCGGGGAGCTGTTTTTT. Encoded protein: CASSAQGATGELFF.